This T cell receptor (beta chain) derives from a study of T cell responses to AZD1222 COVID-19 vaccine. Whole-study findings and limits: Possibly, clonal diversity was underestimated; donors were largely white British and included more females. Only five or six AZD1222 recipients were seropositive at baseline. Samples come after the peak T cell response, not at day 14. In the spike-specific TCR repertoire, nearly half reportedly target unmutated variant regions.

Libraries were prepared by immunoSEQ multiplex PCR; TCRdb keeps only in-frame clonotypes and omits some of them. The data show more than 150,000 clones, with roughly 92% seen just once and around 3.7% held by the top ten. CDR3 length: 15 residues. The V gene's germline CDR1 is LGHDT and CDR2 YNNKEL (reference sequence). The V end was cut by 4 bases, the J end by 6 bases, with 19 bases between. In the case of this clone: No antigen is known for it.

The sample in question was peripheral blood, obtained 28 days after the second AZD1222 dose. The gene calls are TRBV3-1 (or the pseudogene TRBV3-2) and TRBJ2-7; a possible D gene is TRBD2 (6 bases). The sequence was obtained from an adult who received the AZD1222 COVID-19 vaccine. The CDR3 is CASSRLPGGPREQYF. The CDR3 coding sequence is TGTGCCAGCAGCCGACTCCCTGGAGGGCCACGCGAGCAGTACTTC.